The 17 T cell receptor beta chains below come from one sample, sequenced in a study of blood T cell repertoires in COVID-19. TCRdb's table, derived via immunoSEQ multiplex PCR, lists solely in-frame clones and lacks some. The sample has hundreds of thousands of clones, about 88% seen once. The sample taken for sequencing was peripheral blood. These receptors all come from a woman between 35 and 50 years old who had recovered from COVID-19.

This chain links TRBV25-1 with TRBJ2-1, with TRBD1 identical over 8 bases. Germline V gene lookup returns CDR1 MGHDK and CDR2 SYGVNS. The trim removed 6 bases at V and 3 bases at J, leaving 1 base unmatched. The CDR3 is 13 residues long. This CDR3 reads CASRQGDYNEQFF. CDR3 nucleotides: TGTGCCAGCAGACAGGGGGACTACAATGAGCAGTTCTTC.

The chain carries TRBV9 and TRBJ2-6, with D possibly TRBD2 on 6 matching bases. The germline V gene encodes CDR1 SGDLS and CDR2 YYNGEE. The CDR3 consists of 19 residues. Trimming stripped 3 bases from V and 0 bases from J, with 19 bases between. The CDR3 coding sequence is TGTGCCAGCAGCGCCCCAAGTGGACTATCCCACTCTGGGGCCAACGTCCTGACTTTC. This gives the protein CASSAPSGLSHSGANVLTF. The full variable domain, completed using reference TRBV9 and TRBJ2-6, is DSGVTQTPKHLITATGQRVTLRCSPRSGDLSVYWYQQSLDQGLQFLIQYYNGEERAKGNILERFSAQQFPDLHSELNLSSLELGDSALYFCASSAPSGLSHSGANVLTFGAGSRLTVL.

The chain carries TRBV28 and TRBJ2-7; 7 bases fit TRBD1. The CDR3 is 14 residues long. The ends lost 1 base at V and 1 base at J; junction bases unmatched: 1. Germline V gene lookup returns CDR1 MDHEN and CDR2 SYDVKM. CDR3 in amino acids: CASSLYRGSYEQYF. Written as DNA, the CDR3 is TGTGCCAGCAGTTTATACAGGGGTTCCTACGAGCAGTACTTC.

The V and J genes are TRBV2 and TRBJ2-5, with 8 bases matching TRBD1. The germline V gene encodes CDR1 SNHLY and CDR2 FYNNEI. After removal of 4 bases from V and 4 bases from J, the junction contained 2 bases not matched to a gene. This CDR3 is built from 13 residues. CDR3 in DNA: TGTGCCAGCAGTGGACAGGGGAGAGAGACCCAGTACTTC. Residues: CASSGQGRETQYF. Using reference TRBV2 and TRBJ2-5 for the parts outside the CDR3, the full variable domain is EPEVTQTPSHQVTQMGQEVILRCVPISNHLYFYWYRQILGQKVEFLVSFYNNEISEKSEIFDDQFSVERPDGSNFTLKIRSTKLEDSAMYFCASSGQGRETQYFGPGTRLLVL.

The chain combines TRBV5-1 with TRBJ1-1, with 9 bases fitting TRBD1. Germline values: CDR1 SGHRS, CDR2 YFSETQ. The trim removed 2 bases at V and 7 bases at J, leaving 6 bases unmatched. CDR3 size: 14 residues. The CDR3 loop reads CASSLTGTGIEAFF. The CDR3 region has the DNA TGCGCCAGCAGCTTAACCGGGACAGGGATTGAAGCTTTCTTT. Combining the CDR3 with reference TRBV5-1 and TRBJ1-1 gives the whole variable domain KAGVTQTPRYLIKTRGQQVTLSCSPISGHRSVSWYQQTPGQGLQFLFEYFSETQRNKGNFPGRFSGRQFSNSRSEMNVSTLELGDSALYLCASSLTGTGIEAFFGQGTRLTVV.

The V and J genes are TRBV19 and TRBJ2-3; 8 bases fit TRBD1. Looked up from germline, CDR1 is LNHDA and CDR2 is SQIVND (reference sequence). J lost 4 bases, V lost 4 bases, and 7 bases had no gene match. The CDR3 length is 15 residues. The CDR3 sequence: CASSTLDRASDTQYF. CDR3 nucleotide sequence: TGTGCCAGTAGTACCCTGGACAGGGCTTCAGATACGCAGTATTTT.

This clone was found once. This sequence joins TRBV13 and TRBJ2-7, with TRBD1 matching over 11 bases. CDR1 and CDR2 (germline): PRHDT, FYEKMQ (reference sequence). The V gene end was trimmed by 4 bases and the J gene end by 5 bases; junction bases not matched to a gene: 10. The CDR3 is 16 amino acids. CDR3 amino acids: CASSWILRDRGDEQYF. The CDR3 DNA follows: TGTGCCAGCAGCTGGATACTCCGGGACAGGGGGGACGAGCAGTACTTC.

This clone came up a few times. The rearrangement links TRBV7-2 to TRBJ2-1; TRBD2 matches at 7 bases. The CDR3 contains 15 residues. Germline CDR1 reads SGHTA; CDR2 reads FQGNSA. The V segment lost 1 base and the J segment 9 bases; nucleotides outside the gene matches: 9. CDR3 DNA sequence: TGTGCCAGCAGCTTAGTGGAGGGAGGGCCCAGTGAGCAGTTCTTC. It encodes CASSLVEGGPSEQFF.

The chain employs TRBV12-5 and TRBJ2-1; 7 bases are shared with TRBD1. There are 15 residues in the CDR3. Trimming took 4 bases from V and 5 from J; bases not matched to a gene: 8. The germline V gene has CDR1 LGHNT and CDR2 FRNRAP. The CDR3 bases are TGTGCTAGTGGTTCGACAGGGATGGGGGACAATGAGCAGTTCTTC. Translating gives CASGSTGMGDNEQFF.

V usage is TRBV6-6 and J usage is TRBJ2-5; 7 nucleotides line up with TRBD2. CDR3 size: 14 residues. Looked up from germline, CDR1 is MNHNY and CDR2 is SVGAGI (reference sequence). V dropped 8 bases and J dropped 5; count of bases not matched to a gene: 11. CDR3 DNA: TGTGCCAGCGGTAAACCGAGCGGGGTGGAGACCCAGTACTTC. Amino acid sequence: CASGKPSGVETQYF.

A remark on this clone: Other nucleotide sequences from this sample produce the same CDR3. The chain has TRBV6-1 and TRBJ2-7; D may be TRBD1 (5 bases). CDR1 and CDR2 from the germline V gene are MNHNS and SASEGT. The CDR3 has 12 residues. V was trimmed by 0 bases and J by 6 bases, leaving 6 bases between them. CDR3: CASSEAGAEQYF. DNA for the CDR3: TGTGCCAGCAGTGAAGCAGGGGCCGAGCAGTACTTC.

The chain is built from TRBV19 and TRBJ2-1, with 13 nucleotides matching TRBD2. CDR3 length: 18 residues. Germline V CDR1 and CDR2: LNHDA, SQIVND (reference sequence). Unmatched junction bases numbered 11, after V lost 5 bases and J lost 4 bases. The CDR3 DNA reads as TGTGCCAGTAGTTCTAATACCGGGACTAGCGGGAAGTACAATGAGCAGTTCTTC. This encodes CASSSNTGTSGKYNEQFF.

V and J are TRBV5-1 and TRBJ2-6; D unclear. The CDR3 runs 15 residues. The germline V gene encodes CDR1 SGHRS and CDR2 YFSETQ. The V end lost 4 bases, the J end lost 4 bases, and 12 bases lay between the germline ends. The CDR3 region has the DNA TGCGCCAGCAGCCCACAGCCAGCCGGGGCCAACGTCCTGACTTTC. Protein: CASSPQPAGANVLTF.

The chain carries TRBV4-3 and TRBJ2-7; D unresolved. The CDR3 contains 16 residues. Trimming took off 0 bases at V and 4 bases at J, with 16 bases between the two ends. Per the germline V gene, CDR1 is LGHNA and CDR2 is YSLEER. The CDR3 DNA is TGCGCCAGCAGCCAAGATCCGACACCTTATCAATACGAGCAGTACTTC. Translating it yields CASSQDPTPYQYEQYF.

V usage is TRBV6-5 and J usage is TRBJ1-1, with 8 bases aligning to TRBD1. The germline CDR1 and CDR2 sequences are MNHEY and SVGAGI. The junction had 4 bases not matched to a gene; V was cut back by 6 bases and J by 4 bases. The CDR3 runs 13 residues. The CDR3: CASRTTGGTEAFF. CDR3 bases: TGTGCCAGCAGAACCACAGGGGGCACTGAAGCTTTCTTT.

V usage is TRBV12-3 or TRBV12-4 and J usage is TRBJ1-1; no firm D call. This CDR3 has 13 residues. Trimming removed 3 bases from V and 6 bases from J, with 11 bases in between. The CDR3 coding sequence is TGTGCCAGCAGTTTTCGGGTACGGGCTGAAGCTTTCTTT. It translates to CASSFRVRAEAFF.

The chain employs TRBV7-3 and TRBJ2-1; maybe TRBD2 (5 bases). V lost 4 bases and J lost 7, with 11 bases in between. Germline assignment: CDR1 SGHTA and CDR2 FQGTGA. The CDR3 is 13 amino acids. The CDR3 coding sequence is TGTGCCAGCAGCTCTCTCGGGGTAAATGAGCAGTTCTTC. It is translated as CASSSLGVNEQFF.